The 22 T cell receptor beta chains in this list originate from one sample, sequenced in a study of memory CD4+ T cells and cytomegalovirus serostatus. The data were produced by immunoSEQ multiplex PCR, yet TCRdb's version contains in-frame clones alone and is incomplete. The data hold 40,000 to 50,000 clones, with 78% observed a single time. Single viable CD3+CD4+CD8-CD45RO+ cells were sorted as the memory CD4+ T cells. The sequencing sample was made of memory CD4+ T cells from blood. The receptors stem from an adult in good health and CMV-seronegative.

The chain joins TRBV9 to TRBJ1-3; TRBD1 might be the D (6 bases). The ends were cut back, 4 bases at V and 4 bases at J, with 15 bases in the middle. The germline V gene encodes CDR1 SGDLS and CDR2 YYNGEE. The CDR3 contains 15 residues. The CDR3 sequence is CASSSHQGKGNTIYF. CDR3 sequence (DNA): TGTGCCAGCAGCTCCCACCAGGGGAAAGGAAACACCATATATTTT.

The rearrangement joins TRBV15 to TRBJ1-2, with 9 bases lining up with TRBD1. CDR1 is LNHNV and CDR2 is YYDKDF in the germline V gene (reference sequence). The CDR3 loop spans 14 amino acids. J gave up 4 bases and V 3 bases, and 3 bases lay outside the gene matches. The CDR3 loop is CATSRGQGTYGYTF. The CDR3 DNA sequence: TGTGCCACCAGCAGGGGACAGGGAACCTATGGCTACACCTTC.

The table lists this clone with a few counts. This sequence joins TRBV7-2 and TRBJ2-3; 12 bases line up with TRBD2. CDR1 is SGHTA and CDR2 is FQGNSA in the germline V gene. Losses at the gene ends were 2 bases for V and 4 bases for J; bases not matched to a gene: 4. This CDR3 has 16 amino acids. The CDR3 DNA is TGTGCCAGCAGCTTACTAGCGGGGGGGCGCGCAGATACGCAGTATTTT. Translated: CASSLLAGGRADTQYF.

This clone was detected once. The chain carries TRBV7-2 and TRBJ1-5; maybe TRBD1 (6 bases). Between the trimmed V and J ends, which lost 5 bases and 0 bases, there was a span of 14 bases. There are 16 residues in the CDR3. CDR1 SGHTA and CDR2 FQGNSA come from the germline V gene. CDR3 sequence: CASSPGTSGSNQPQHF. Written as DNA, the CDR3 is TGTGCCAGCAGCCCTGGGACATCCGGTAGCAATCAGCCCCAGCATTTT.

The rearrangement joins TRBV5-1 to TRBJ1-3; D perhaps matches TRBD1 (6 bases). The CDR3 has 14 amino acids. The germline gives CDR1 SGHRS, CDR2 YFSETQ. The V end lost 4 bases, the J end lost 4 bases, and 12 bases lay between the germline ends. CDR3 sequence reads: CASSLQGSGNTIYF. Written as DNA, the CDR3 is TGCGCCAGCAGCCTACAGGGTTCCGGAAACACCATATATTTT. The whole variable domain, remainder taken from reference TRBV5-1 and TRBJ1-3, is KAGVTQTPRYLIKTRGQQVTLSCSPISGHRSVSWYQQTPGQGLQFLFEYFSETQRNKGNFPGRFSGRQFSNSRSEMNVSTLELGDSALYLCASSLQGSGNTIYFGEGSWLTVV.

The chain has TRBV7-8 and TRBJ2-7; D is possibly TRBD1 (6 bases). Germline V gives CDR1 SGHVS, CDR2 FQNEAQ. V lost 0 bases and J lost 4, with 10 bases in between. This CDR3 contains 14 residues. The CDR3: CASSLAGGPYEQYF. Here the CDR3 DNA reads TGTGCCAGCAGCTTAGCAGGGGGTCCGTACGAGCAGTACTTC.

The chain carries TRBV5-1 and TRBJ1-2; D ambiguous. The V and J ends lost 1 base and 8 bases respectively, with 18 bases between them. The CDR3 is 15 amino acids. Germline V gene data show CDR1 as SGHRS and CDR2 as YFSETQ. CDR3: CASSLNRPKGEGYTF. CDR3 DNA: TGCGCCAGCAGCTTGAATCGCCCCAAGGGAGAGGGCTACACCTTC. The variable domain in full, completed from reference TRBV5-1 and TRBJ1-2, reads KAGVTQTPRYLIKTRGQQVTLSCSPISGHRSVSWYQQTPGQGLQFLFEYFSETQRNKGNFPGRFSGRQFSNSRSEMNVSTLELGDSALYLCASSLNRPKGEGYTFGSGTRLTVV.

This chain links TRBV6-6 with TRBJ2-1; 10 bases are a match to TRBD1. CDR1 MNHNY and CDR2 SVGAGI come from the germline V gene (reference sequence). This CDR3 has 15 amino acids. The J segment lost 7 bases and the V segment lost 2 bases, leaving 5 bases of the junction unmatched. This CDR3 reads CASSYIGQGVNEQFF. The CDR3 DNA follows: TGTGCCAGCAGTTACATCGGACAGGGGGTTAATGAGCAGTTCTTC.

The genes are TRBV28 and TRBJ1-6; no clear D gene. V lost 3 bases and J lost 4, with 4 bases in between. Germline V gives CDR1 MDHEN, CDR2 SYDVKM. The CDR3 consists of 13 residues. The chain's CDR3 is CASSLTYNSPLHF. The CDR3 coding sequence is TGTGCCAGCAGTTTGACTTATAATTCACCCCTCCACTTT.

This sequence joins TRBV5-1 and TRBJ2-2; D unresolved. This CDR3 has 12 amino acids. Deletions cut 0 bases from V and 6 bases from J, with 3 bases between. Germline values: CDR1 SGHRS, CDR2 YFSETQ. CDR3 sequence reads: CASSLVPGELFF. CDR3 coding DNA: TGCGCCAGCAGCTTGGTCCCCGGGGAGCTGTTTTTT.

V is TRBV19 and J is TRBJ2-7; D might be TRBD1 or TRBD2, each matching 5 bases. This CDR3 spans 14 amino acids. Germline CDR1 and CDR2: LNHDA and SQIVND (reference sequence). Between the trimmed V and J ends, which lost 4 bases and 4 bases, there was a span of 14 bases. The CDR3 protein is CASSTPGRSYEQYF. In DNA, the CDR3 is TGTGCCAGTAGTACCCCGGGACGATCATACGAGCAGTACTTC.

CDR3 sequence reads: CASSPVTGGEQFF. The CDR3, as DNA: TGTGCCAGCTCACCAGTGACGGGAGGAGAGCAGTTCTTC. J is TRBJ2-1 and V is TRBV18; TRBD2 matches 7 bases. Per the germline V gene, CDR1 is KGHSH and CDR2 is LQKENI. J gave up 10 bases and V 2 bases, and 5 bases lay outside the gene matches. CDR3 size: 13 residues.

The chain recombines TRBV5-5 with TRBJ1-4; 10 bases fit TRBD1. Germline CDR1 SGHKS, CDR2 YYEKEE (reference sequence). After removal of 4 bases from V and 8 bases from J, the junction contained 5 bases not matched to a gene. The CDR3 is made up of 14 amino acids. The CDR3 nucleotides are TGTGCCAGCAGCCTGACAGGGGGCAGGGAAAAACTGTTTTTT. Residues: CASSLTGGREKLFF. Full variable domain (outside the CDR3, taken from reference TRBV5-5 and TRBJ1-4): DAGVTQSPTHLIKTRGQQVTLRCSPISGHKSVSWYQQVLGQGPQFIFQYYEKEERGRGNFPDRFSARQFPNYSSELNVNALLLGDSALYLCASSLTGGREKLFFGSGTQLSVL.

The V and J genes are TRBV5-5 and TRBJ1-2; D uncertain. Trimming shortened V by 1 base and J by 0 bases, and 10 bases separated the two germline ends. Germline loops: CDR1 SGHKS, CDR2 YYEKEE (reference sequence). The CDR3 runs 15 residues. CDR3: CASSLNLGSNYGYTF. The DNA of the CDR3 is TGTGCCAGCAGCTTGAATTTAGGCTCTAACTATGGCTACACCTTC.

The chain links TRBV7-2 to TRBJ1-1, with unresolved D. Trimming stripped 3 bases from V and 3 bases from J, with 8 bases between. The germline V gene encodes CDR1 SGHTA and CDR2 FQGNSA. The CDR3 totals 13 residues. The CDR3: CASSFDTYTEAFF. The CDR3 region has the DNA TGTGCCAGCAGCTTTGACACTTACACTGAAGCTTTCTTT.

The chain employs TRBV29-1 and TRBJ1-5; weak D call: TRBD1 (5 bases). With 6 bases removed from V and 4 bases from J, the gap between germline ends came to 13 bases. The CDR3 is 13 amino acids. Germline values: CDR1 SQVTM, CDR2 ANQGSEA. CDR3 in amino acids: CSVAPGRNQPQHF. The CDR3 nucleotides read TGCAGCGTAGCCCCGGGACGAAATCAGCCCCAGCATTTT.

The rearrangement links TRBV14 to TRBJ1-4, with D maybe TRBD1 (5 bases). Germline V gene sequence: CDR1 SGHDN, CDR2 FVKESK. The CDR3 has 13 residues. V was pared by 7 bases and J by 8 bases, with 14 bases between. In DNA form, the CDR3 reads TGTGCCAGCACCCGAGGACATGGGGAAAAACTGTTTTTT. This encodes CASTRGHGEKLFF.

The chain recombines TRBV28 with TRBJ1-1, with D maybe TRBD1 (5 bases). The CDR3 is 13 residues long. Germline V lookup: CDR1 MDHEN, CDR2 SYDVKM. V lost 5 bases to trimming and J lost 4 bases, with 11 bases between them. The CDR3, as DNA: TGTGCCAGCAGTGCCACAGGACTCACTGAAGCTTTCTTT. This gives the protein CASSATGLTEAFF.

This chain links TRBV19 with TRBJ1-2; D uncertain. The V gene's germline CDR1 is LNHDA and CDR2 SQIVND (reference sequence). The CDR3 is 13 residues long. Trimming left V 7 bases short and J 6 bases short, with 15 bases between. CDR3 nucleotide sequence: TGTGCCAGTACCAACCTAGTCATTAATGGCTACACCTTC. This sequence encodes CASTNLVINGYTF. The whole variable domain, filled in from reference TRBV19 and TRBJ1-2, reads DGGITQSPKYLFRKEGQNVTLSCEQNLNHDAMYWYRQDPGQGLRLIYYSQIVNDFQKGDIAEGYSVSREKKESFPLTVTSAQKNPTAFYLCASTNLVINGYTFGSGTRLTVV.

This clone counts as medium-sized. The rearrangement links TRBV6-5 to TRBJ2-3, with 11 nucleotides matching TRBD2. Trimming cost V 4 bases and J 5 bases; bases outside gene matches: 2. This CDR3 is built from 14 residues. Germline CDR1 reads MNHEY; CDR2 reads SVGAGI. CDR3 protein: CASSLGLAGDTQYF. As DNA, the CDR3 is TGTGCCAGCAGTTTAGGACTAGCGGGAGATACGCAGTATTTT.

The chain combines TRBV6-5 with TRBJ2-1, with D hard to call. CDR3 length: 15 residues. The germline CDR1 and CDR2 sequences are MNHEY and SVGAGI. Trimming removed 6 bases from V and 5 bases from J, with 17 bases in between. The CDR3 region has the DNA TGTGCCAGCAGATCCTTCAGGTCCCCCAACAATGAGCAGTTCTTC. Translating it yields CASRSFRSPNNEQFF.

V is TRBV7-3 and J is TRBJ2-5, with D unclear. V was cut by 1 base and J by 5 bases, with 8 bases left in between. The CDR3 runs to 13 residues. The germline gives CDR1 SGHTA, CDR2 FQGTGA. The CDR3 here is CASSLRGGETQYF. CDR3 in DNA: TGTGCCAGCAGCTTAAGGGGTGGGGAGACCCAGTACTTC.